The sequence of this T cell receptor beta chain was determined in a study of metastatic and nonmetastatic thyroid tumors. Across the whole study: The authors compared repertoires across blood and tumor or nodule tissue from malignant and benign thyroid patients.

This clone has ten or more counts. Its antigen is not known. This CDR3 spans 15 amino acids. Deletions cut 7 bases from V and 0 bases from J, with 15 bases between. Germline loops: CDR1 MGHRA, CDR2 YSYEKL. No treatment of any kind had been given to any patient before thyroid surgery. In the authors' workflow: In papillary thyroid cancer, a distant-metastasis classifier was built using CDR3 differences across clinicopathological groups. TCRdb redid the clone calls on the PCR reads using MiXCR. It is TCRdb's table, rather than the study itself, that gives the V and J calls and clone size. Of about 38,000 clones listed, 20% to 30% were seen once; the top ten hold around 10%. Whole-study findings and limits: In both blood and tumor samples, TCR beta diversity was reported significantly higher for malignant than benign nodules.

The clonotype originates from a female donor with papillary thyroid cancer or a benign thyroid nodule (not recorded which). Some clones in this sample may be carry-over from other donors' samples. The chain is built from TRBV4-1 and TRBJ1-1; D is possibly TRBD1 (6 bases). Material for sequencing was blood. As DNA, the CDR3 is TGCGCCAGCAAACAGGGTACGGCCATGAACACTGAAGCTTTCTTT. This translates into CASKQGTAMNTEAFF.